This T cell receptor (beta chain) is from a study of PD-1 blockade in classical Hodgkin lymphoma. Assay used: immunoSEQ multiplex PCR; TCRdb lists only in-frame clones, some missing. The sample carries almost 85,000 clones, around 90% recorded once. About this clone itself: Its antigen is not identified.

Every one of the patients relapsed after autologous stem cell transplantation (brentuximab vedotin exposure was variable). Between the trimmed V and J ends, which lost 0 bases and 7 bases, there was a span of 9 bases. This CDR3 is built from 13 residues. CDR1 and CDR2 from the germline V gene are MRHNA and SNTAGT. General study findings and limits: Nivolumab initiation under 1 year post-ASCT meant exclusion. Newly diagnosed patients had diversity similar to the baseline diversity of complete responders.

The receptor comes from a human donor with classical Hodgkin lymphoma. The chain uses TRBV6-4 and TRBJ1-2, with D uncertain. This material consisted of peripheral blood mononuclear cells (PBMCs), taken at baseline. The DNA of the CDR3 is TGTGCCAGCAGTGACTCGATCGGCGCTGGCTACACCTTC. This codes for CASSDSIGAGYTF.